The text below deals with one TCR beta chain. Its antigen is as yet unknown. PCR involved 60 Vbeta and 13 Jbeta primers. The data were produced by immunoSEQ multiplex PCR, yet TCRdb's version contains in-frame clones alone and is incomplete. The data hold fewer than 150,000 clones, with roughly 80% observed a single time. This specimen belongs to a study of cytomegalovirus exposure and HLA in healthy donors. Findings and caveats of the study: Several top significant clusters appeared, in a later analysis, to be linked to common viral pathogens. Later work found that TCR association rates differed between HLA loci; DRB1 had the most and HLA-C the fewest.

The ends were cut back, 3 bases at V and 1 base at J, with 12 bases in the middle. Germline V gives CDR1 LNHDA, CDR2 SQIVND (reference sequence). The CDR3 consists of 15 residues. Input material: PBMCs. This TCR was sampled from a man aged 45-65 years in good health and CMV-seronegative. The genes are TRBV19 and TRBJ1-1; a weak D match, TRBD1 (6 bases). The CDR3 region has the DNA TGTGCCAGTAGTATCCCTCGACAGGCGAACACTGAAGCTTTCTTT. It translates to CASSIPRQANTEAFF. The full variable domain, with the rest looked up from reference TRBV19 and TRBJ1-1, is DGGITQSPKYLFRKEGQNVTLSCEQNLNHDAMYWYRQDPGQGLRLIYYSQIVNDFQKGDIAEGYSVSREKKESFPLTVTSAQKNPTAFYLCASSIPRQANTEAFFGQGTRLTVV.